This T cell receptor beta chain was documented in a study of blood T cells in healthy people across ages. Overall study findings and caveats: Naive CD4+ cell counts and diversity both ran higher in long-lived than in aged donors.

With a J-beta primer mix and a sample-barcoded 5' primer, a second PCR ran roughly 7 to 11 cycles. TCRdb re-derived calls from the 5' RACE reads in MiXCR, one entry per CDR3 protein. The sample records approximately 820,000 distinct CDR3 sequences, 44% being singletons. Germline CDR1 is LGHNA and CDR2 is YSLEER. This CDR3 has 13 amino acids. The germline V and J ends were trimmed by 2 bases and 0 bases, with 4 bases remaining between them. This clonotype was seen a handful of times. Its cognate antigen is unknown. What was sequenced was blood. This receptor was obtained from a man aged 55-75 years in good health. This sequence joins TRBV4-3 and TRBJ1-2, with D unclear. The CDR3 loop reads CASSQWSNYGYTF. CDR3 DNA sequence: TGCGCCAGCAGCCAATGGTCTAACTATGGCTACACCTTC.